Following are 24 T cell receptor beta chains from one sample sequenced in a study of Ad26.COV2.S vaccination and SARS-CoV-2 variants. Here immunoSEQ multiplex PCR was the method, and the copy in TCRdb shows in-frame clones only, minus some. The repertoire holds about 350,000 clones, with about 91% as singletons. Sequenced here: peripheral blood, sampled after recovery from COVID-19. Receptor source: a human donor who had recovered from COVID-19.

V and J are TRBV18 and TRBJ2-7; D unclear. Germline values: CDR1 KGHSH, CDR2 LQKENI. Trimming shortened V by 3 bases and J by 5 bases, and 5 bases separated the two germline ends. The CDR3 runs to 11 residues. CDR3 sequence (DNA): TGTGCCAGCTCACCTAACAACGAGCAGTACTTC. Encoded protein: CASSPNNEQYF. Together with reference TRBV18 and TRBJ2-7, the CDR3 gives the full variable domain: NAGVMQNPRHLVRRRGQEARLRCSPMKGHSHVYWYRQLPEEGLKFMVYLQKENIIDESGMPKERFSAEFPKEGPSILRIQQVVRGDSAAYFCASSPNNEQYFGPGTRLTVT.

This chain uses TRBV15 with TRBJ2-7; the match to TRBD1 covers 9 bases. V dropped 2 bases and J dropped 4; count of bases not matched to a gene: 9. CDR1 is LNHNV and CDR2 is YYDKDF in the germline V gene (reference sequence). CDR3 length: 16 residues. The CDR3 coding sequence is TGTGCCACCAGCAGAACGGGACAGGGCCTCTGGTACGAGCAGTACTTC. Translated: CATSRTGQGLWYEQYF.

This chain joins TRBV6-6 and TRBJ1-5; TRBD1 matches 8 bases. J lost 6 bases, V lost 5 bases, and 6 bases had no gene match. This CDR3 is built from 14 residues. The germline CDR1 and CDR2 sequences are MNHNY and SVGAGI (reference sequence). This CDR3 is CASSTTGGGQPQHF. In nucleotides, the CDR3 is TGTGCCAGCAGTACTACAGGGGGGGGTCAGCCCCAGCATTTT.

This rearrangement joins TRBV5-8 to TRBJ2-5; 11 nucleotides match TRBD2. The trim removed 4 bases at V and 4 bases at J, leaving 6 bases unmatched. Per the germline V gene, CDR1 is SGHTS and CDR2 is YDEGEE. The CDR3 covers 15 residues. The CDR3, as DNA: TGTGCCAGCAGCGGGACTAGCGGACGAAGAGAGACCCAGTACTTC. Translating gives CASSGTSGRRETQYF.

The V gene is TRBV2, the J gene TRBJ2-5; 7 bases fit TRBD1. The V gene's germline CDR1 is SNHLY and CDR2 FYNNEI. The CDR3 contains 14 residues. V lost 6 bases and J lost 5; bases outside the gene matches: 9. CDR3 nucleotides: TGTGCCAGCAGCAAGACAGGGCGAGGGGAGACCCAGTACTTC. Translated, it gives CASSKTGRGETQYF. Full variable domain (outside the CDR3, taken from reference TRBV2 and TRBJ2-5): EPEVTQTPSHQVTQMGQEVILRCVPISNHLYFYWYRQILGQKVEFLVSFYNNEISEKSEIFDDQFSVERPDGSNFTLKIRSTKLEDSAMYFCASSKTGRGETQYFGPGTRLLVL.

The chain links TRBV6-5 to TRBJ2-1, with D unresolved. V gave up 3 bases and J gave up 5 bases, with 8 bases separating them. Per germline, CDR1 MNHEY and CDR2 SVGAGI. This CDR3 has 13 residues. The CDR3, as DNA: TGTGCCAGCAGTTATTCCCCGGACAATGAGCAGTTCTTC. It is translated as CASSYSPDNEQFF.

The chain carries TRBV10-1 and TRBJ2-5; D gene ambiguous. Germline V gene lookup returns CDR1 WNHNN and CDR2 SYGVQD (reference sequence). The length of the CDR3 is 14 residues. V was trimmed by 0 bases and J by 1 base, leaving 6 bases between them. CDR3 amino acids: CASSESTAQETQYF. The CDR3 DNA follows: TGCGCCAGCAGTGAGTCAACAGCCCAAGAGACCCAGTACTTC.

The chain combines TRBV5-6 with TRBJ1-6; D gene uncertain. The germline V gene encodes CDR1 SGHDT and CDR2 YYEEEE. CDR3 size: 17 residues. The V and J ends lost 0 bases and 0 bases respectively, with 10 bases between them. The CDR3 sequence is CASSLAVRNSYNSPLHF. The CDR3 bases are TGTGCCAGCAGCTTGGCGGTTAGGAACTCCTATAATTCACCCCTCCACTTT.

The V and J genes are TRBV7-9 and TRBJ1-4; D not certain. CDR1 and CDR2 (germline): SEHNR, FQNEAQ (reference sequence). This CDR3 contains 11 residues. V shed 3 bases and J shed 12 bases, with 8 bases lying between them. CDR3 nucleotides: TGTGCCAGCAGCTTGGGTCGGGAACTGTTTTTT. This codes for CASSLGRELFF.

The chain couples TRBV27 to TRBJ1-1; 8 positions match TRBD1. Per germline, CDR1 MNHEY and CDR2 SMNVEV (reference sequence). With 5 bases clipped from V and 4 bases from J, the junction kept 6 bases outside the gene matches. The CDR3 totals 14 residues. CDR3 protein: CASSAGQGGTEAFF. The CDR3 nucleotides read TGTGCCAGCAGTGCAGGACAGGGCGGCACTGAAGCTTTCTTT.

This clone was detected a few times. The gene calls are TRBV6-5 and TRBJ2-5; D not certain. The germline V gene has CDR1 MNHEY and CDR2 SVGAGI. The CDR3 is made up of 15 amino acids. V lost 6 bases and J lost 1, with 15 bases in between. The chain's CDR3 is CASSRGVGGQETQYF. DNA for the CDR3: TGTGCCAGCAGCCGAGGTGTAGGCGGCCAAGAGACCCAGTACTTC.

With regard to this clone: The same CDR3 also results from other DNA sequences found in this sample. The V call is TRBV27, the J call TRBJ1-1; D not certain. Germline lookup yields CDR1 MNHEY and CDR2 SMNVEV (reference sequence). The CDR3 runs to 14 residues. Trimming stripped 5 bases from V and 1 base from J, with 11 bases between. CDR3 DNA: TGTGCCAGCAGTCTCCTAGAGGGGAACACTGAAGCTTTCTTT. Its translation: CASSLLEGNTEAFF.

The chain employs TRBV27 and TRBJ2-1; TRBD1 might be the D (6 bases). CDR3 length: 15 amino acids. Trimming shortened V by 8 bases and J by 1 base, and 15 bases separated the two germline ends. CDR1 and CDR2 (germline): MNHEY, SMNVEV (reference sequence). The CDR3 is CASGTGYPSYNEQFF. The CDR3 region has the DNA TGTGCCAGCGGTACAGGGTACCCGTCCTACAATGAGCAGTTCTTC.

V usage is TRBV6-2 or TRBV6-3 and J usage is TRBJ2-7; 12 bases agree with TRBD2. This CDR3 has 14 residues. The trim removed 4 bases at V and 5 bases at J, leaving 3 bases unmatched. CDR1 and CDR2 from the germline V gene are MNHEY and SVGEGT. CDR3 bases: TGTGCCAGCAGTTTCAGACTAGCGGGGGACGAGCAGTACTTC. This gives the protein CASSFRLAGDEQYF.

The rearrangement links TRBV6-6 to TRBJ1-1, with D tentatively TRBD1 (5 bases). Trimming took 0 bases from V and 5 from J, leaving 13 bases between them. CDR1 and CDR2 (germline): MNHNY, SVGAGI (reference sequence). This CDR3 has 15 amino acids. CDR3 region: CASSYSEGGGTEAFF. Written as DNA, the CDR3 is TGTGCCAGCAGTTACTCGGAAGGCGGGGGGACTGAAGCTTTCTTT.

A few counts support this clone. The gene calls are TRBV12-5 and TRBJ1-1, with D unresolved. CDR3 size: 16 residues. Trimming removed 7 bases from V and 1 base from J, with 19 bases in between. Germline-derived CDR1 and CDR2 are LGHNT and FRNRAP. This CDR3 is CASADRVRNTNTEAFF. The CDR3 DNA follows: TGTGCTAGTGCGGATAGGGTGAGGAATACGAACACTGAAGCTTTCTTT.

CDR3 region: CASSPGSDYGYTF. The DNA for the CDR3 is TGCGCCAGCAGCCCAGGGTCCGACTATGGCTACACCTTC. The chain employs TRBV5-1 and TRBJ1-2; D might be TRBD1 (5 bases). This CDR3 is built from 13 residues. CDR1 is SGHRS, CDR2 YFSETQ, per germline. V dropped 4 bases and J dropped 3 bases, with 10 bases sitting between them. Supplemented by reference TRBV5-1 and TRBJ1-2, the full variable domain reads KAGVTQTPRYLIKTRGQQVTLSCSPISGHRSVSWYQQTPGQGLQFLFEYFSETQRNKGNFPGRFSGRQFSNSRSEMNVSTLELGDSALYLCASSPGSDYGYTFGSGTRLTVV.

The chain carries TRBV15 and TRBJ2-2, with 9 bases matching TRBD1. Germline values: CDR1 LNHNV, CDR2 YYDKDF (reference sequence). The V and J ends lost 3 bases and 3 bases, in that order; junction bases with no gene match: 2. This CDR3 comprises 15 residues. CDR3 region: CATSSRDRDTGELFF. The CDR3 bases are TGTGCCACCAGCAGCCGGGACAGGGACACCGGGGAGCTGTTTTTT.

In DNA, the CDR3 is TGTGCCAGCAGCCAAGGACCGGGGGGGAGAGAAAAACTGTTTTTT. Protein: CASSQGPGGREKLFF. The chain links TRBV3-1 (or the pseudogene TRBV3-2) to TRBJ1-4; weak D call: TRBD1 (5 bases). Per the germline V gene, CDR1 is LGHDT and CDR2 is YNNKEL (reference sequence). CDR3 length: 15 amino acids. V was shortened by 1 base and J by 8 bases, with 14 bases between the two germline ends.

This chain uses TRBV6-6 with TRBJ2-7, with D hard to call. V was trimmed by 5 bases and J by 0 bases, leaving 11 bases between them. The CDR3 consists of 14 residues. Germline V lookup: CDR1 MNHNY, CDR2 SVGAGI (reference sequence). This CDR3 reads CASSNSPASYEQYF. CDR3 nucleotide sequence: TGTGCCAGCAGTAATAGCCCAGCCTCCTACGAGCAGTACTTC.

The V and J genes are TRBV7-6 and TRBJ2-1, with 9 positions matching TRBD1. Germline-derived CDR1 and CDR2 are SGHVS and FNYEAQ. The CDR3 sequence is 17 residues long. The J segment lost 9 bases and the V segment lost 5 bases, leaving 17 bases of the junction unmatched. The CDR3 spells CASSPRPIRDRDPEQFF. The DNA for the CDR3 is TGTGCCAGCAGCCCGCGACCCATCCGGGACAGGGACCCTGAGCAGTTCTTC.

This clone was recorded only once. V and J are TRBV27 and TRBJ2-7; TRBD1 matches 8 bases. V trimming: 3 bases; J trimming: 4 bases; junction bases outside the gene matches: 2. The CDR3 has 13 residues. Germline V gene data show CDR1 as MNHEY and CDR2 as SMNVEV (reference sequence). This CDR3 is CASSFRGLYEQYF. The CDR3 DNA reads as TGTGCCAGCAGTTTCAGGGGGCTTTACGAGCAGTACTTC.

The table lists this clone with a count of one. V usage is TRBV4-1 and J usage is TRBJ2-3; TRBD2 aligns across 11 bases. Germline V CDR1 and CDR2: MGHRA, YSYEKL. With V trimmed by 1 base and J by 7 bases, 7 bases remained unmatched. The CDR3 sequence is 16 residues long. The DNA of the CDR3 is TGCGCCAGCAGCCAAGTCGGGACTAGCGGAACCTATACGCAGTATTTT. Translating gives CASSQVGTSGTYTQYF.

The chain joins TRBV7-9 to TRBJ1-5; 9 bases are a match to TRBD1. The V gene's germline CDR1 is SEHNR and CDR2 FQNEAQ (reference sequence). J was trimmed by 7 bases and V by 5 bases; bases with no gene match: 6. This CDR3 comprises 14 residues. The CDR3 DNA reads as TGTGCCAGCAGCCAACAGGGGGCGGGGCAGCCCCAGCATTTT. It encodes CASSQQGAGQPQHF.